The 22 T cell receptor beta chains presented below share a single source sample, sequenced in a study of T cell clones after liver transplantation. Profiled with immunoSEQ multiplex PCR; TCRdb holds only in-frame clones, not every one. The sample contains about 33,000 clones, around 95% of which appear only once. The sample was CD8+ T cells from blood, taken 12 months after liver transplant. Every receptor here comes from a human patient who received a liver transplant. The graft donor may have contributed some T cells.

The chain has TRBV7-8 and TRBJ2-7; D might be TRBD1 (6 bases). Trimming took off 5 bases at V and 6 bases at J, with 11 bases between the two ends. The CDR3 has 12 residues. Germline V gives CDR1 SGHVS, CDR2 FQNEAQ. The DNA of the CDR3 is TGTGCCAGCAGCCCGGACAGTTTCGAGCAGTACTTC. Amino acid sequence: CASSPDSFEQYF.

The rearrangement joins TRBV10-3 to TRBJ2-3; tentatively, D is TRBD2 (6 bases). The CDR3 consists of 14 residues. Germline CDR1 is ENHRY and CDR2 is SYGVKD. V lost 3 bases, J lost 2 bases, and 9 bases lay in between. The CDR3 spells CAISDRGFTDTQYF. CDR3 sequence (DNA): TGTGCCATCAGTGATCGGGGGTTCACAGATACGCAGTATTTT.

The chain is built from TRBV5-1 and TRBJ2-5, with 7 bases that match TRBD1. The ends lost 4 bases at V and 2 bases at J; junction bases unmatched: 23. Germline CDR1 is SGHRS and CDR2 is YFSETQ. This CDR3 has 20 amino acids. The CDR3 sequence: CASSPRGPRQGISPQETQYF. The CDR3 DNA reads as TGCGCCAGCAGCCCCCGCGGGCCTAGACAGGGTATCTCTCCTCAAGAGACCCAGTACTTC.

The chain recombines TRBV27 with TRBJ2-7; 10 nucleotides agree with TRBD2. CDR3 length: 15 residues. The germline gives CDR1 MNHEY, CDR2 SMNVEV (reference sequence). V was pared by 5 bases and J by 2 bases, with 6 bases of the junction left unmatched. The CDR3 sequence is CASSGTSGKTYEQYF. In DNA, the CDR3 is TGTGCCAGCAGTGGAACTAGCGGGAAAACCTACGAGCAGTACTTC.

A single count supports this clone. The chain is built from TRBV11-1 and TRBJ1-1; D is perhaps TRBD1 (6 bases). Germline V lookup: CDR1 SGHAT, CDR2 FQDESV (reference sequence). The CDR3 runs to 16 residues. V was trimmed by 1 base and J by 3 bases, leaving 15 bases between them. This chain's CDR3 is CASSLGRGKLHTEAFF. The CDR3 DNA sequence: TGTGCCAGCAGCTTAGGGAGGGGGAAATTGCACACTGAAGCTTTCTTT.

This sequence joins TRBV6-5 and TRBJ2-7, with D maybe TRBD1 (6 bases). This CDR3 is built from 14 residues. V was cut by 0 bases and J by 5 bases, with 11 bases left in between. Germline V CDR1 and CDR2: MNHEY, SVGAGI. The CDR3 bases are TGTGCCAGCAGTTACTCGGGCAGGGGCCACGAGCAGTACTTC. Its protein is CASSYSGRGHEQYF.

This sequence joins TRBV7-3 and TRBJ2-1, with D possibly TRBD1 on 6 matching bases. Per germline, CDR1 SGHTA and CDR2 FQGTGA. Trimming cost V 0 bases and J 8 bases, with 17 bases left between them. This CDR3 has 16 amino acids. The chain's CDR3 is CASSLTGAGPRDEQFF. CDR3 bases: TGTGCCAGCAGCTTAACGGGGGCAGGGCCTCGGGATGAGCAGTTCTTC.

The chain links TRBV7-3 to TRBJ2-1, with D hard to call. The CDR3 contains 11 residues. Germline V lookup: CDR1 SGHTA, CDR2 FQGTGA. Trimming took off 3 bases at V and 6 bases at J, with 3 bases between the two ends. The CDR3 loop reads CASSLGNEQFF. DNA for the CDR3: TGTGCCAGCAGCTTGGGCAATGAGCAGTTCTTC. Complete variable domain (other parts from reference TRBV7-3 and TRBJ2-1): GAGVSQTPSNKVTEKGKYVELRCDPISGHTALYWYRQSLGQGPEFLIYFQGTGAADDSGLPNDRFFAVRPEGSVSTLKIQRTERGDSAVYLCASSLGNEQFFGPGTRLTVL.

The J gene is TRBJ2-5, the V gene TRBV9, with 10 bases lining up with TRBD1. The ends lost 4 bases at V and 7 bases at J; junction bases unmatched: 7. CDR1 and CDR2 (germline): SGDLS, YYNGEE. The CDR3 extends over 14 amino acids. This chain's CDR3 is CASSPSGQGGTQYF. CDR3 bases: TGTGCCAGCAGCCCATCCGGACAGGGGGGGACCCAGTACTTC.

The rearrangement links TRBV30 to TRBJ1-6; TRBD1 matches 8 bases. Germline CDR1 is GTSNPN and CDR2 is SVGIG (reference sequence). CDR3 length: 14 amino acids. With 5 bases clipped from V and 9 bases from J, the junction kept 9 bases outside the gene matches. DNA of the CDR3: TGTGCCTGGGGGACAGGTTCGGGTAGTTCACCCCTCCACTTT. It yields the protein CAWGTGSGSSPLHF. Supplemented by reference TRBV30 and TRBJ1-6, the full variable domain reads SQTIHQWPATLVQPVGSPLSLECTVEGTSNPNLYWYRQAAGRGLQLLFYSVGIGQISSEVPQNLSASRPQDRQFILSSKKLLLSDSGFYLCAWGTGSGSSPLHFGNGTRLTVT.

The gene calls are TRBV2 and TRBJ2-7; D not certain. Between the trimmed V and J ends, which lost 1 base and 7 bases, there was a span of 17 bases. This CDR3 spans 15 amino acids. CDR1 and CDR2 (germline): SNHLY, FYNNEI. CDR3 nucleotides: TGTGCCAGCAGTGAAGATCAGGCTGTGTCGGAGGAGCAGTACTTC. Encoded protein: CASSEDQAVSEEQYF.

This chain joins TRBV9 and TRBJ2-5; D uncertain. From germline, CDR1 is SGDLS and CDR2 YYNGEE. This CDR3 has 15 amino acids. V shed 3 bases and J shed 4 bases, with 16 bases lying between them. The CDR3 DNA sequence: TGTGCCAGCAGCGCCGAAATTGATCCCCCAGAGACCCAGTACTTC. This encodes CASSAEIDPPETQYF.

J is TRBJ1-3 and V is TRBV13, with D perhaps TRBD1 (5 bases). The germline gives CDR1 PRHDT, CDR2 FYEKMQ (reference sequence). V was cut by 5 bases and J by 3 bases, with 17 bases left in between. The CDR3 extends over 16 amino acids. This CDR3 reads CASSQEGGESGNTIYF. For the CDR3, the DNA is TGTGCCAGCAGCCAGGAAGGAGGGGAAAGTGGAAACACCATATATTTT.

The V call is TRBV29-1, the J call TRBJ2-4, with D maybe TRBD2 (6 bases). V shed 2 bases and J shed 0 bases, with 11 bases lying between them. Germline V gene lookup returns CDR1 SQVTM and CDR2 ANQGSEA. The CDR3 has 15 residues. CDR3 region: CSVETGTLAKNIQYF. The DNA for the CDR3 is TGCAGCGTTGAAACCGGGACTCTAGCCAAAAACATTCAGTACTTC.

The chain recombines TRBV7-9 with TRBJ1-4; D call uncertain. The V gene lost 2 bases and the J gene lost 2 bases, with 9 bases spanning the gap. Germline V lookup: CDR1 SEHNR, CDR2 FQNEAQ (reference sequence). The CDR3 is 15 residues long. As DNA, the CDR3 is TGTGCCAGCAGCTTATCTCAACAGACTAATGAAAAACTGTTTTTT. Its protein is CASSLSQQTNEKLFF.

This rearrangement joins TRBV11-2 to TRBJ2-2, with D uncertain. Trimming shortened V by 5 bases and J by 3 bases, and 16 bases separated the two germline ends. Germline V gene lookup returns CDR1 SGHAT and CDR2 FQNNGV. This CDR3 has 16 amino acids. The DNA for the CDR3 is TGTGCCAGCAGCCAAAGACCCCCGTCTGACACCGGGGAGCTGTTTTTT. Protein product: CASSQRPPSDTGELFF.

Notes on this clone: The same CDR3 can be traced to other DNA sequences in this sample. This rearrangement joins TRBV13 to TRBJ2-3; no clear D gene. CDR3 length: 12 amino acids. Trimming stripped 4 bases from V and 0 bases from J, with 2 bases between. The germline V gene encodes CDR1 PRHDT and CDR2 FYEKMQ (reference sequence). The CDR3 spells CASSSSTDTQYF. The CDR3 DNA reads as TGTGCCAGCAGCTCTAGCACAGATACGCAGTATTTT.

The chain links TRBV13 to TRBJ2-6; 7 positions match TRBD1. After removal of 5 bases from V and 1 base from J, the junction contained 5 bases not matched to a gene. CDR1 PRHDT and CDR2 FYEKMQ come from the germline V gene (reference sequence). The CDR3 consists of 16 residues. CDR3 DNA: TGTGCCAGCAGCCCAACAGGGGATTCTGGGGCCAACGTCCTGACTTTC. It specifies CASSPTGDSGANVLTF.

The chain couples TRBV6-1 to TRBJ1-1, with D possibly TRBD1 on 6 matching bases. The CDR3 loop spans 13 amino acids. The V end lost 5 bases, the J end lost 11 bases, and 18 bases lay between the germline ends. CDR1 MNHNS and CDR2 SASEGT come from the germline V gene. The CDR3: CASSPRLGAKAFF. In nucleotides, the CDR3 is TGTGCCAGCAGTCCCCGGTTGGGGGCGAAGGCTTTCTTT.

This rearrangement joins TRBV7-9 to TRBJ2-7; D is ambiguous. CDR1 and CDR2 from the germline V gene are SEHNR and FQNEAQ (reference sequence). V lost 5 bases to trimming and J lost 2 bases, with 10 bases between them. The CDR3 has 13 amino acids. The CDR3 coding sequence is TGTGCCAGCAGCCTGGTCGGTACCTACGAGCAGTACTTC. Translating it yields CASSLVGTYEQYF. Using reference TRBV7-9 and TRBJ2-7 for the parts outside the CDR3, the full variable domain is DTGVSQNPRHKITKRGQNVTFRCDPISEHNRLYWYRQTLGQGPEFLTYFQNEAQLEKSRLLSDRFSAERPKGSFSTLEIQRTEQGDSAMYLCASSLVGTYEQYFGPGTRLTVT.

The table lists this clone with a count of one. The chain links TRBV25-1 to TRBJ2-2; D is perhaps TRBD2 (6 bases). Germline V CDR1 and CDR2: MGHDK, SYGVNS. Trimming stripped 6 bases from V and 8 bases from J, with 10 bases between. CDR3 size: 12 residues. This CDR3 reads CASSPAGGELFF. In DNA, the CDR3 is TGTGCCAGCAGCCCCGCGGGAGGGGAGCTGTTTTTT.

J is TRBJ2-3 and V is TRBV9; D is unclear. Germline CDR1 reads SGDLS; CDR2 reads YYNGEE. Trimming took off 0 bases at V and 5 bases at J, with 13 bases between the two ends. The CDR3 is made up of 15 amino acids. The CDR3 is CASSVVSAPGDTQYF. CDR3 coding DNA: TGTGCCAGCAGCGTAGTATCCGCACCTGGAGATACGCAGTATTTT.